This T cell receptor (beta chain) appears in the sequencing data of a study of technical replicates of blood from several donors. The V and J ends lost 1 base and 8 bases, in that order; junction bases with no gene match: 10. The CDR3 is 17 amino acids. Germline values: CDR1 MDHEN, CDR2 SYDVKM. TCRdb's copy holds only in-frame clones and misses some; the assay was immunoSEQ multiplex PCR. The sample holds around 78,000 clones, nearly 95% seen once. The origin of this receptor is a human donor in good health. The gene calls are TRBV28 and TRBJ2-2; 10 bases agree with TRBD2. Sequencing was carried out using T cells isolated from PBMCs. For the CDR3, the DNA is TGTGCCAGCAGTTTATCGGGACTAGCGTTGGGACCGGGGGAGCTGTTTTTT. This gives the protein CASSLSGLALGPGELFF.